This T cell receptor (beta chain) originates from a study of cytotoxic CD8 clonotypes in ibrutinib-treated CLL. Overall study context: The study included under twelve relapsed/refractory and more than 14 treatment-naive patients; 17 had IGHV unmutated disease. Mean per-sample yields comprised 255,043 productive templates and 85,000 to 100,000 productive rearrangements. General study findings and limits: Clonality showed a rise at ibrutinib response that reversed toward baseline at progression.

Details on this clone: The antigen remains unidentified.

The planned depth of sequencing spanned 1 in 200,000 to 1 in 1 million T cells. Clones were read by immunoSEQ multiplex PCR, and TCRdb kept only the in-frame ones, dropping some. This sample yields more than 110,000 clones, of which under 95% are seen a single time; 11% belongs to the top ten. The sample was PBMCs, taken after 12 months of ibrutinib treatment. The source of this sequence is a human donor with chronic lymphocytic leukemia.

Written as DNA, the CDR3 is TGCGCCAGCAGTAACATGAACACTGAAGCTTTCTTT. It encodes CASSNMNTEAFF. The rearrangement uses TRBV10-2 and TRBJ1-1; no reliable D call. Trimming shortened V by 5 bases and J by 0 bases, and 4 bases separated the two germline ends. Germline lookup yields CDR1 WSHSY and CDR2 SAAADI. This CDR3 comprises 12 residues.